Listed below are T cell receptor beta chains from one sample, sequenced in a study of blood T cell repertoires in COVID-19. Assay: immunoSEQ multiplex PCR; the TCRdb copy retains only in-frame clones and omits some. The sample shows some 66,000 clones, 75% to 80% of them seen only once. Sequenced input: peripheral blood. These receptors originate from a woman aged 80 or over with acute or convalescent COVID-19. CDR3s leave out the opening cysteine and the closing phenylalanine or tryptophan. A D gene is named only where the DNA matches it firmly.

V	D	J	CDR3
TRBV5-1	TRBD2	TRBJ2-1	ASSRGSGSQSSYNEQF
TRBV7-2	TRBD2	TRBJ2-1	ASRRGRESSYNEQF
TRBV11-2	TRBD1	TRBJ2-7	ASSLAGTGSYEQY
TRBV4-1	.	TRBJ2-7	ASSPLEAPYEQY
TRBV2	TRBD2	TRBJ2-1	ASKRTSGSYNEQF
TRBV10-2	TRBD2	TRBJ2-2	ASKLAARGELF
TRBV29-1	TRBD1	TRBJ1-1	SVAGADRGQFVTEAF
TRBV3-1/TRBV3-2	TRBD2	TRBJ2-7	ASSQEGPSGLTYEQY
TRBV18	.	TRBJ2-7	ASSQSGGGLAEQY
TRBV5-5	TRBD1	TRBJ1-6	ASSLGGTGTLSSPLH
TRBV19	TRBD1	TRBJ1-5	ASSRDRGQGQPQH
TRBV19	.	TRBJ1-5	ASSSRAVGNQPQH
TRBV30	.	TRBJ1-2	AWRMAGTTRGYGYT
TRBV18	TRBD1	TRBJ2-5	ASSPRTGVGETQY
TRBV28	TRBD1	TRBJ1-1	ASVPNDRATEAF
TRBV28	TRBD1	TRBJ1-4	ASSSGQDREKLF
TRBV5-1	.	TRBJ2-1	ASSQASLYNEQF